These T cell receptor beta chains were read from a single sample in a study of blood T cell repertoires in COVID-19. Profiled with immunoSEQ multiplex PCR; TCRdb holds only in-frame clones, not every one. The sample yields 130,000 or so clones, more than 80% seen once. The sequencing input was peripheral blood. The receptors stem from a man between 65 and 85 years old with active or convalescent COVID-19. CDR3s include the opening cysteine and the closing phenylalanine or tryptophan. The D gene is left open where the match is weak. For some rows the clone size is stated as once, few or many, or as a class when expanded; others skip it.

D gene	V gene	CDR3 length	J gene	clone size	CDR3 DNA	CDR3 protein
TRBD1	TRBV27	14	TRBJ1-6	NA	TGTGCCAGCAGTCTCAGGGGGTTTAATTCACCCCTCCACTTT	CASSLRGFNSPLHF
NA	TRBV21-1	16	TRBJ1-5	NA	TGTGCCAGCAGCAAAGCGGGCCAGGATAGCAATCAGCCCCAGCATTTT	CASSKAGQDSNQPQHF
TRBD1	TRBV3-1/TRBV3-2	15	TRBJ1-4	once	TGTGCCAGCAGCCAGGGGACAGGGGGCTTTGAAAAACTGTTTTTT	CASSQGTGGFEKLFF
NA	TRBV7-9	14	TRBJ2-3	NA	TGTGCCAGCAGCCGGGACTCATACACAGATACGCAGTATTTT	CASSRDSYTDTQYF
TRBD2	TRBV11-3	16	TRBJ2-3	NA	TGTGCCAGCAGCACCCTAGCGGGAGCGGGATCAGATACGCAGTATTTT	CASSTLAGAGSDTQYF
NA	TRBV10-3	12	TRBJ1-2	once	TGTGCCATCAGTGAGTCGGAGGTTGGCTACACCTTC	CAISESEVGYTF
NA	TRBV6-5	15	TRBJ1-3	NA	TGTGCCAGCAGTTACTACAAGAAACCCCGAGGCACCATATATTTT	CASSYYKKPRGTIYF
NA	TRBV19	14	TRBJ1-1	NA	TGTGCCAGTAGGAACTGGGACATGAACACTGAAGCTTTCTTT	CASRNWDMNTEAFF
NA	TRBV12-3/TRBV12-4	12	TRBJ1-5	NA	TGTGCCAGCAGTTCCCTAAAAGAGCCCCAGCATTTT	CASSSLKEPQHF
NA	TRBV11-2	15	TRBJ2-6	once	TGTGCCAGCAGCTTACAGGGTGCTGGGGCCAACGTCCTGACTTTC	CASSLQGAGANVLTF
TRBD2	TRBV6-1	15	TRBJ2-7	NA	TGTGCCAGCAGTGAAGCTCGAGCGGGGCCCTACGAGCAGTACTTC	CASSEARAGPYEQYF
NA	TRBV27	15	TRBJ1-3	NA	TGTGCCAGCAGTTTCGGCCAGGGGATTGGAAACACCATATATTTT	CASSFGQGIGNTIYF
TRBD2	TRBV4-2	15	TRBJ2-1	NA	TGTGCCAGCAGCCCAGGACTAGCGGGACTGAATGAGCAGTTCTTC	CASSPGLAGLNEQFF
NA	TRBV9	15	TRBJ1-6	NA	TGTGCCAGCAGCCTGACAGGCTCCTATAATTCACCCCTCCACTTT	CASSLTGSYNSPLHF
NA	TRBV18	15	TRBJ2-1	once	TGTGCCAGCTCACCAGGATCTCAAGGGGACAATGAGCAGTTCTTC	CASSPGSQGDNEQFF
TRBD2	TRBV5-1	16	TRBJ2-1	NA	TGCGCCAGCAGCTTGGTCCCTAGCGGGGGGTACAATGAGCAGTTCTTC	CASSLVPSGGYNEQFF
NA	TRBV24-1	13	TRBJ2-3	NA	TGTGCCACCAGTCGCAGCGGCGAAAATACGCAGTATTTT	CATSRSGENTQYF
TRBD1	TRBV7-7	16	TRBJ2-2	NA	TGTGCTAGCAGCTTCTCCAGGGGGCTAGAGACCGGGGAGCTGTTTTTT	CASSFSRGLETGELFF
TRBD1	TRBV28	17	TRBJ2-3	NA	TGTGCCAGCAGTTTAATTGTTGGGACAGGGAGCACAGATACGCAGTATTTT	CASSLIVGTGSTDTQYF
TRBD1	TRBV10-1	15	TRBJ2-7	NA	TGCGCCAGCACCTCCAGGACAGGGGACCCCTACGAGCAGTACTTC	CASTSRTGDPYEQYF
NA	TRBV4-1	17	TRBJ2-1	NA	TGCGCCAGCAGCCAGGCCGTAGCGGCCAGCTCCTACAATGAGCAGTTCTTC	CASSQAVAASSYNEQFF
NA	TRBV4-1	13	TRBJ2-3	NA	TGCGCCAGCAGCCTCCCACCACTGGATACGCAGTATTTT	CASSLPPLDTQYF
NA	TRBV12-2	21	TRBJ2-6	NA	TGTGCAAGTCGCTTAGCGAACCTTACCGGGACAGGGGGGTCTGGGGCCAACGTCCTGACTTTC	CASRLANLTGTGGSGANVLTF
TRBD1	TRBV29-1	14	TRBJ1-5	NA	TGCAGCGTGAGGACAGGGGATAGCAATCAGCCCCAGCATTTT	CSVRTGDSNQPQHF
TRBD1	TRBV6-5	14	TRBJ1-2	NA	TGTGCCAGCGGGCTAGGACAGGGACCCTATGGCTACACCTTC	CASGLGQGPYGYTF
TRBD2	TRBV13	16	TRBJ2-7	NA	TGTGCCAGCAGCTTAGGAGCGGGAGAGAATGGCGGCGAGCAGTACTTC	CASSLGAGENGGEQYF
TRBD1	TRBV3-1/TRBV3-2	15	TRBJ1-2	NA	TGTGCCAGCAGCGAATCCGGACAGGGTAAAAGTGGCTACACCTTC	CASSESGQGKSGYTF
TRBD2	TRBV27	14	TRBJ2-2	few	TGTGCCAGCAGGCCAGCGGGAGCCTGGGGGGAGCTGTTTTTT	CASRPAGAWGELFF
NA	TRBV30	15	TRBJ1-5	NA	TGTGCCTGGAGTTGGGGGGGGCAGGGAAATCAGCCCCAGCATTTT	CAWSWGGQGNQPQHF
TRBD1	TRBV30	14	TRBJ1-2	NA	TGTGCCTGGAGTGGCAGGGACAGGAACTATGGCTACACCTTC	CAWSGRDRNYGYTF
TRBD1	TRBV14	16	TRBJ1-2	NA	TGTGCCAGCAGCCGCTTGGTTCCCGGGACAGGGAAAGGCTACACCTTC	CASSRLVPGTGKGYTF
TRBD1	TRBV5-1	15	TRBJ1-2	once	TGCGCCAGCAGCTTGGGAGGACAGGGGAATCGTGGCTACACCTTC	CASSLGGQGNRGYTF
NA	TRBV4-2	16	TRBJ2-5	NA	TGTGCCAGCAGCCAAGCCTCCCGGGTAAACCAAGAGACCCAGTACTTC	CASSQASRVNQETQYF
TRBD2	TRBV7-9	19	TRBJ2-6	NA	TGTGCCAGCAGCTTAGGCGGACTAGCGCCACGCTCTGGGGCCAACGTCCTGACTTTC	CASSLGGLAPRSGANVLTF